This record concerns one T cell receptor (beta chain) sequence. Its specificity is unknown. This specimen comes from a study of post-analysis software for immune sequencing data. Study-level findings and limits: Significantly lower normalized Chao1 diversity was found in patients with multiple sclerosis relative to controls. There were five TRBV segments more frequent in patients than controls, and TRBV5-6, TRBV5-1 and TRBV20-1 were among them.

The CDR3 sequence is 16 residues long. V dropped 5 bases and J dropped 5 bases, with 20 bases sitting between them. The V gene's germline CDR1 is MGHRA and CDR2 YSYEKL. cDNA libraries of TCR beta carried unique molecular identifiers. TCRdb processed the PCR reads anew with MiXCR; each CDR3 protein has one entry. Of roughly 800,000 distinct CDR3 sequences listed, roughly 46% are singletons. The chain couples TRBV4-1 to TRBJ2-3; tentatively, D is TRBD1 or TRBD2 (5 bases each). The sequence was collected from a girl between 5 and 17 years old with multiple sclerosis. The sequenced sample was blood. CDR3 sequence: CASSSSGTQRRDTQYF. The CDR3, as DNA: TGCGCCAGCAGCTCCTCCGGGACCCAAAGGAGAGATACGCAGTATTTT.